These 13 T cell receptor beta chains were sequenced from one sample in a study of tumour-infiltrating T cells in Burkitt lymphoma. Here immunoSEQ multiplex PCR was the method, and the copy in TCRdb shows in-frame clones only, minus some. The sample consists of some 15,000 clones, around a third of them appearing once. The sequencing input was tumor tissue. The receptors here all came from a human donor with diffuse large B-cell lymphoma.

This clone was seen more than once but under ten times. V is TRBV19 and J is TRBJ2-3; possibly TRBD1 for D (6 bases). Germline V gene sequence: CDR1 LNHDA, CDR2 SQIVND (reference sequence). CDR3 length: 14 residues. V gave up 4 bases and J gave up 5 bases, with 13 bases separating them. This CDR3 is CASSTRTARDTQYF. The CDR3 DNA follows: TGTGCCAGTAGTACCCGGACAGCCCGAGATACGCAGTATTTT.

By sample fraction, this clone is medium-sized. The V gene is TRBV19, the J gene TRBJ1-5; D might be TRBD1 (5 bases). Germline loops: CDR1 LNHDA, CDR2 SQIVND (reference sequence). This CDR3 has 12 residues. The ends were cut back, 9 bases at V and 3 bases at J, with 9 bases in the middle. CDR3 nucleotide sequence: TGTGCCAGCAGGGTGCACAATCAGCCCCAGCATTTT. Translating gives CASRVHNQPQHF.

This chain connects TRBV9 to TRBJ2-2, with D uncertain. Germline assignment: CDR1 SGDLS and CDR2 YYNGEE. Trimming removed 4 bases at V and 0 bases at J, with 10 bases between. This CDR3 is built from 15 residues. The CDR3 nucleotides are TGTGCCAGCAGCCCCCGGTCGACGAACACCGGGGAGCTGTTTTTT. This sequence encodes CASSPRSTNTGELFF.

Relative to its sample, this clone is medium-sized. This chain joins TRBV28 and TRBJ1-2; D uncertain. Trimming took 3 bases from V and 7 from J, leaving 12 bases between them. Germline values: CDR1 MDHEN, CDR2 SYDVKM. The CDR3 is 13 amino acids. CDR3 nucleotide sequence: TGTGCCAGCAGTTTGACCGGGTTAGTTGGCTACACCTTC. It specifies CASSLTGLVGYTF.

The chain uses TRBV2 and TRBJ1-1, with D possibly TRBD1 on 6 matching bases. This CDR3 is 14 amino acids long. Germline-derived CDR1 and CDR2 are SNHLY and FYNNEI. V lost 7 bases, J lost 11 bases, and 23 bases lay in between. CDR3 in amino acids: CASKEEAGALGAFF. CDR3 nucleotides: TGTGCCAGCAAAGAAGAGGCGGGGGCCCTGGGGGCTTTCTTT. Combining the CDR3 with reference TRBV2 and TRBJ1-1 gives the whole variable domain EPEVTQTPSHQVTQMGQEVILRCVPISNHLYFYWYRQILGQKVEFLVSFYNNEISEKSEIFDDQFSVERPDGSNFTLKIRSTKLEDSAMYFCASKEEAGALGAFFGQGTRLTVV.

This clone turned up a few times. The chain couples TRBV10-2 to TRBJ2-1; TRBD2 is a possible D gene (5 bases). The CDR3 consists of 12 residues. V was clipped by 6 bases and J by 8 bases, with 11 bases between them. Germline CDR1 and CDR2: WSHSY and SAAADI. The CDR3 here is CASSRPGDEQFF. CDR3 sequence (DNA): TGCGCCAGCAGCCGCCCCGGGGATGAGCAGTTCTTC.

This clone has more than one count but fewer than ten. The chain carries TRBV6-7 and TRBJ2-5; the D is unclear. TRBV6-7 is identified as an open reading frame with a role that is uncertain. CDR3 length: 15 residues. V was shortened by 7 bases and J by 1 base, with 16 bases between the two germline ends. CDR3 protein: CASNSIRQTQETQYF. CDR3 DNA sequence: TGTGCCAGCAACTCGATACGGCAGACCCAAGAGACCCAGTACTTC.

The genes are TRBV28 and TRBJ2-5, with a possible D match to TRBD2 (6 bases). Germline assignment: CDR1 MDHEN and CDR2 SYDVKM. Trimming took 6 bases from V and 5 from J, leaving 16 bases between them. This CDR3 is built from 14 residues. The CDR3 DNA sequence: TGTGCCAGCAGGCCCAGGACTACCTTGGAGACCCAGTACTTC. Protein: CASRPRTTLETQYF.

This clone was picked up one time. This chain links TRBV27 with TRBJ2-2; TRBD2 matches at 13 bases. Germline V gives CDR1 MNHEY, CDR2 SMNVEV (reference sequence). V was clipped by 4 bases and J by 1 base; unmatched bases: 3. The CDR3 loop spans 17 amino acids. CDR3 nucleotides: TGTGCCAGCAGTTGGCGACTAGCGGGAGGGAACACCGGGGAGCTGTTTTTT. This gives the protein CASSWRLAGGNTGELFF.

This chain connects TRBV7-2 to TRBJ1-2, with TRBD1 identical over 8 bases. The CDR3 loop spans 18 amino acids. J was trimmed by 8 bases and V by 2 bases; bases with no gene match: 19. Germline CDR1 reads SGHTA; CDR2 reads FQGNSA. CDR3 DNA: TGTGCCAGCAGCTTAATCGGGATGTCAGGGGGCTCCCAGGGGGGCTACACCTTC. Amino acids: CASSLIGMSGGSQGGYTF.

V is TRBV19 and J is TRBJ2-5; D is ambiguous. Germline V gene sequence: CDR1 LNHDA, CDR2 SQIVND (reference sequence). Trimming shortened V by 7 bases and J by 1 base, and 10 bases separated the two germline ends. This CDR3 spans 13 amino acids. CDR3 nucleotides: TGTGCCAGTAACGGTAACAGCCAAGAGACCCAGTACTTC. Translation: CASNGNSQETQYF.

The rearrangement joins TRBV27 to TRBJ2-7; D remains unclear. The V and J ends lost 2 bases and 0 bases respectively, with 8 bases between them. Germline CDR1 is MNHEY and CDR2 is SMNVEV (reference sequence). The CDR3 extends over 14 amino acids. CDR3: CASSLRRSSYEQYF. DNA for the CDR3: TGTGCCAGCAGTTTAAGAAGGAGCTCCTACGAGCAGTACTTC.

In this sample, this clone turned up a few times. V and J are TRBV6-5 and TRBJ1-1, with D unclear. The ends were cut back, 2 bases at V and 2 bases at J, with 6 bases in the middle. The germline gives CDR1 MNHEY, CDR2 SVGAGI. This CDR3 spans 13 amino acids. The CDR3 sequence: CASSYGRNTEAFF. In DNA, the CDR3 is TGTGCCAGCAGTTACGGCAGAAACACTGAAGCTTTCTTT.